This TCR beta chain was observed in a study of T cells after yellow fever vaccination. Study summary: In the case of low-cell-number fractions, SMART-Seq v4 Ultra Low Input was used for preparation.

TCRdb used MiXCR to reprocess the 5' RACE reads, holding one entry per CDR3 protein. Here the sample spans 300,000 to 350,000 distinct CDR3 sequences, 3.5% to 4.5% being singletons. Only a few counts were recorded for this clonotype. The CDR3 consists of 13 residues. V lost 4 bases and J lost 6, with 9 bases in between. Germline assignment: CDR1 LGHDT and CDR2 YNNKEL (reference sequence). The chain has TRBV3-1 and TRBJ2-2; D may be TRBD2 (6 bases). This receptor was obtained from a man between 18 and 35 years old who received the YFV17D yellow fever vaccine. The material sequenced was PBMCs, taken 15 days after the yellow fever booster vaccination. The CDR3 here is CASSPGGAGELFF. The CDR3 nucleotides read TGTGCCAGCAGCCCCGGGGGAGCCGGGGAGCTGTTTTTT.